This T cell receptor beta chain originates from a study of blood T cells in healthy people across ages (dated by TCRdb to between 2014 and 2017). For the wider study: In model experiments, roughly one uniquely barcoded TCR beta cDNA molecule per two T cells was captured by template switching. Donors were grouped into four age groups: young (average 16 years), middle-aged (around 39), aged (roughly 62) and long-lived (about 82). Using the same blood draw, the study looked at two additional independent replicas of 1 million unique cDNA reads for two donors, one aged 18 to 30 and the other aged 80 or older. To avoid experimental bias, donors of different ages were spread randomly across the sequencing lanes. To track age-related changes in TCR beta repertoire diversity, the study relied on deep sequencing normalized with unique cDNA molecular identifiers.

Of note for this clonotype: Its antigen is still unknown. Base qualities are not at hand, and no much larger clone is one base apart.

Systemically healthy Caucasian individuals from Russia, some 36 in total and aged roughly 6 to 100 years, were included as donors. Each donor gave 9 to 10 milliliters of peripheral blood, collected into EDTA-treated Vacutainer tubes. Ficoll-Paque density-gradient centrifugation was used to isolate PBMCs, with at least 6 million obtained per sample. Total RNA was extracted from PBMCs with Trizol reagent, with at least 6 micrograms obtained per sample. The percentages of naive CD45RAhigh/CD27high T cells were determined by flow cytometry on a PBMC aliquot from every donor. Receptor libraries were prepared by 5' RACE. The sequencer listed for this sample is Illumina HiSeq 2500. A second PCR of about 7 to 12 cycles was run with a J-beta primer mix and a sample-barcoded 5' primer. A template-switch 5' adaptor carrying 12 random nucleotides introduced a unique molecular identifier onto each TCR beta cDNA molecule. At least 2.5 million CDR3-containing paired-end reads were obtained from each sample. First-strand cDNA synthesis was performed from all RNA using the Mint cDNA synthesis kit, with priming by a TRBC-specific oligonucleotide. Following uracil-DNA glycosylase treatment, a first 18-cycle PCR with universal primers M1SS and BC2_uni_R was performed on all cDNA. The study's processing was this. For normalization, 1 million high-quality reads, each with a distinct molecular identifier, were randomly selected from each sample. Reads sharing molecular identifiers were discarded rather than binned into consensus sequences. CDR3 identification, clonotype clustering and error correction used MiTCR with a Q25 quality threshold and the strictest error-elimination algorithm. A nonparametric unseen species model with Euler transformation was used to estimate lower-bound total TCR beta diversity. TCRdb took the public reads, trimmed them with fastp at Q25, ran MiXCR for clone calling and kept in-frame beta chains. Identical CDR3 protein sequences are pooled into one entry, listed with their most common genes and DNA. In this record, the V and J calls reflect TCRdb's handling and not the investigators' own analysis. The sample table contains over a million distinct CDR3 sequences; only one count was recorded for approximately 42% of them. Jointly, the top ten make up just over 4% of the sample.

CDR1 and CDR2, per the germline V gene (reference sequence), are MNHEY and SMNVEV. V and J are trimmed by 6 bases and 5 bases, and the gene matches miss 14 bases of the junction. Measured from the cysteine to the phenylalanine, the CDR3 is 16 residues long. The sequence is cut down to CDR3 DNA, 48 bases in frame from base 1. The paper as a whole reports these results and caveats: Since profiling was done on bulk unsorted PBMCs, naive and antigen-experienced compartments could not be conclusively compared. Estimates of total diversity based on one million sequenced T cells were regarded as lower bounds and as underestimates. Compared with the aged group, more naive CD4+ T cells, fewer expanded clones and increased TCR diversity were shown by the long-lived group, suggesting age selection. Observed TCR beta diversity per million T cells fell roughly linearly with age, and a significant reduction was already apparent by age around 40. The percentage of naive T cells measured by flow cytometry correlated strongly with observed TCR beta diversity. Donor CMV infection status was unknown, potentially confounding age-related changes in expanded clonotypes.

The clonotype originates from a woman between 18 and 30 years old in good health. The specimen sequenced was blood. The sequence links TRBV27 to TRBJ2-5; 8 bases in the middle match TRBD2. The CDR3 region: CASSILRGDPRETQYF. The nucleotides read TGTGCCAGCAGCATACTGCGGGGGGACCCGAGGGAGACCCAGTACTTC.